The 6 T cell receptor beta chains below all came from one sample that was sequenced in a study of human T cells and chemical hapten exposure. Using its own MiXCR run on the RACE reads, TCRdb lists one record per CDR3 protein. The data contain fewer than 85,000 distinct CDR3 sequences, around 10% of them singletons. Time point reported: patch test 2, 6 weeks after DPC sensitization. Treatment given: therapeutic diphenylcyclopropenone sensitization with weekly scalp DPC. The specimen comprised whole blood, sampled in connection with sensitization to the hapten diphenylcyclopropenone (DPC). These receptors originate from a man aged 18 to 29 with alopecia areata. Some clones in this sample may be carry-over from other donors' samples.

The chain is built from TRBV19 and TRBJ1-3; D not resolved. This CDR3 comprises 15 residues. V shed 6 bases and J shed 0 bases, with 12 bases lying between them. In germline, CDR1 is LNHDA, CDR2 SQIVND (reference sequence). Here the CDR3 reads CASSIRSSSGNTIYF. As DNA, the CDR3 is TGTGCCAGTAGCATCAGGTCCAGCTCTGGAAACACCATATATTTT.

This clonotype was seen only a few times. V gene TRBV2 combines with J gene TRBJ2-5; D is unclear. Per germline, CDR1 SNHLY and CDR2 FYNNEI. Trimming stripped 3 bases from V and 4 bases from J, with 3 bases between. The CDR3 contains 11 residues. Here the CDR3 DNA reads TGTGCCAGCAGTGACTCAGAGACCCAGTACTTC. This codes for CASSDSETQYF.

This clonotype has a handful of counts. The chain has TRBV28 and TRBJ2-7; D is unclear. This CDR3 is 11 amino acids long. The ends were cut back, 8 bases at V and 4 bases at J, with 9 bases in the middle. CDR1 is MDHEN and CDR2 is SYDVKM in the germline V gene. CDR3: CASLGLYEQYF. In DNA form, the CDR3 reads TGTGCCAGCCTCGGATTGTACGAGCAGTACTTC.

This clonotype was observed at least ten times. The chain has TRBV10-2 and TRBJ2-7, with a weak D call TRBD1 (5 bases). V lost 8 bases to trimming and J lost 0 bases, with 11 bases between them. This CDR3 has 13 residues. Germline loops: CDR1 WSHSY, CDR2 SAAADI. The CDR3 region is CASSQESSYEQYV. The CDR3 region has the DNA TGCGCCAGCTCACAGGAGAGCTCCTACGAGCAGTACGTC.

The chain has TRBV20-1 and TRBJ2-1, with a tentative D call TRBD2 (5 bases). The CDR3 covers 14 residues. Trimming stripped 3 bases from V and 2 bases from J, with 11 bases between. Germline V gene lookup returns CDR1 DFQATT and CDR2 SNEGSKA (reference sequence). The CDR3 sequence: CSASLGEAYNEQFF. CDR3 coding DNA: TGCAGTGCTAGCCTCGGGGAAGCCTACAATGAGCAGTTCTTC.

This clonotype was found a few times. This sequence joins TRBV9 and TRBJ1-6; TRBD1 matches 8 bases. Germline lookup yields CDR1 SGDLS and CDR2 YYNGEE. Unmatched junction bases numbered 5, after V lost 3 bases and J lost 3 bases. The CDR3 totals 16 residues. The CDR3 DNA reads as TGTGCCAGCAGCGAAGGGACAGGAGGCTATAATTCACCCCTCCACTTT. Amino acids: CASSEGTGGYNSPLHF.